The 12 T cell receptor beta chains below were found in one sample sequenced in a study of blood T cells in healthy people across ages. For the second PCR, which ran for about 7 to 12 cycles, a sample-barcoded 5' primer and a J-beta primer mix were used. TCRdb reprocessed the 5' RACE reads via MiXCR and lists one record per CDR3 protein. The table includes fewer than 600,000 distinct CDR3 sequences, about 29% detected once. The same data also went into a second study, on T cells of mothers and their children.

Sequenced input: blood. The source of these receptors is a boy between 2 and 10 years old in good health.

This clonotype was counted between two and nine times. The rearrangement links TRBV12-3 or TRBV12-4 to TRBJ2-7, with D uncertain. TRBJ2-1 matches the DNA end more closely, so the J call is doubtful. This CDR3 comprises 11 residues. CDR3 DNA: TGTGCCAGCAGTCTCCTACTTTTACAGTTCTTC. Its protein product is CASSLLLLQFF.

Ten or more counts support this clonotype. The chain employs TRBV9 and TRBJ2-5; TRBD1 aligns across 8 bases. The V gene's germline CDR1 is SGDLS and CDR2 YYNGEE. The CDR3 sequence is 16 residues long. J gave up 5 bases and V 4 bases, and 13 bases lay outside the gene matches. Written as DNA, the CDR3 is TGTGCCAGCAGCCCCTCATCGGTCAGGGGGCGGGAGACCCAGTACTTC. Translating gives CASSPSSVRGRETQYF.

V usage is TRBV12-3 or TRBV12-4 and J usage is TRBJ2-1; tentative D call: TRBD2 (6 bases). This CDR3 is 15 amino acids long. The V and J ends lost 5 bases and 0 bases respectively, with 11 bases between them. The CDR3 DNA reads TGTGCCAGCAGTCTAAATAGCGGCTCCTACAATGAGCAGTTCTTC. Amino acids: CASSLNSGSYNEQFF.

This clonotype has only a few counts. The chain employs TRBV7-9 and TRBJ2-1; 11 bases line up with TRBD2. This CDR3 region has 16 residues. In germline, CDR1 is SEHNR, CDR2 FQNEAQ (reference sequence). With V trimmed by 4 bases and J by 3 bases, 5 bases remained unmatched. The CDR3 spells CASSSAGTSGYNEQFF. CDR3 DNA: TGTGCCAGCAGCTCAGCCGGGACTAGCGGCTACAATGAGCAGTTCTTC.

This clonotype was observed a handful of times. The CDR3 region is CASSSRTGTYEQYF. The CDR3, as DNA: TGTGCCAGCAGCTCCCGGACAGGAACCTACGAGCAGTACTTC. The V gene is TRBV6-2 or TRBV6-3, the J gene TRBJ2-7; TRBD1 aligns across 7 bases. CDR1 and CDR2 from the germline V gene are MNHEY and SVGEGT. The CDR3 loop spans 14 amino acids. Trimming took 6 bases from V and 2 from J; bases not matched to a gene: 7.

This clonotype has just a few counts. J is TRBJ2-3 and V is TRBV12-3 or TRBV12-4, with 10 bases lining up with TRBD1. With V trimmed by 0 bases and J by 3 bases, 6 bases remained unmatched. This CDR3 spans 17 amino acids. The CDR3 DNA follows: TGTGCCAGCAGTTTAGCGTCCTGGACAGGGGGTACAGATACGCAGTATTTT. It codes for CASSLASWTGGTDTQYF.

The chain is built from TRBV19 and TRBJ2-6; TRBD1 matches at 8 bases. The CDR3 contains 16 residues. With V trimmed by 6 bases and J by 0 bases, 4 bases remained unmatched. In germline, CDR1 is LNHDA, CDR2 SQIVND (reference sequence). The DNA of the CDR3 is TGTGCCAGTAGCGCAGGGGGCTACTCTGGGGCCAACGTCCTGACTTTC. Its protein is CASSAGGYSGANVLTF.

The chain's CDR3 is CSARVSGGAYSYEQYF. CDR3 nucleotides: TGCAGTGCTAGAGTAAGCGGGGGGGCATACTCCTACGAGCAGTACTTC. The rearrangement joins TRBV20-1 to TRBJ2-5; 10 bases match TRBD2. The DNA end favors TRBJ2-7, so the J call may be wrong. CDR3 length equals 16 residues. Germline loops: CDR1 DFQATT, CDR2 SNEGSKA (reference sequence).

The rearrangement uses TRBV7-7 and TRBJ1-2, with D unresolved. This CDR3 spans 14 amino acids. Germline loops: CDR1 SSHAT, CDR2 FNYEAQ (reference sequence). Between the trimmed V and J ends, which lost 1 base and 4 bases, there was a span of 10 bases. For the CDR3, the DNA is TGTGCCAGCAGCTTAGTAGCGGAAATCTATGGCTACACCTTC. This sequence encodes CASSLVAEIYGYTF. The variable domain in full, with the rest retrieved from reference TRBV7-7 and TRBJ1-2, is GAGVSQSPRYKVTKRGQDVTLRCDPISSHATLYWYQQALGQGPEFLTYFNYEAQPDKSGLPSDRFSAERPEGSISTLTIQRTEQRDSAMYRCASSLVAEIYGYTFGSGTRLTVV.

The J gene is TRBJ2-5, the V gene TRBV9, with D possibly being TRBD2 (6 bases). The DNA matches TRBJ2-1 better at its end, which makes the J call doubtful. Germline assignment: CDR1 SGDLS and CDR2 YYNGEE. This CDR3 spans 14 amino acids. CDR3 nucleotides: TGTGCCAGCAGCTTTCGACTAGTCGGAAATGAGCAGTTCTTC. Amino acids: CASSFRLVGNEQFF.

The CDR3, as DNA: TGTGCCAGCAGCCAACCTTACAGGGTCAAAGCCGGGGAGCTGTTTTTT. Translation gives CASSQPYRVKAGELFF. The chain is built from TRBV3-1 and TRBJ2-2, with D tentatively TRBD1 (6 bases). The CDR3 runs 16 residues. Trimming removed 2 bases from V and 6 bases from J, with 16 bases in between. Germline loops: CDR1 LGHDT, CDR2 YNNKEL (reference sequence).

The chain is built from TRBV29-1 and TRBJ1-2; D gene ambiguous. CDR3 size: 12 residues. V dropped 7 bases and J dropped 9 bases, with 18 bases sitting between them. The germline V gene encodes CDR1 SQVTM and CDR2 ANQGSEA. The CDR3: CSARGGPYRYTF. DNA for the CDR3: TGCAGCGCCCGGGGAGGGCCATATCGCTACACCTTC. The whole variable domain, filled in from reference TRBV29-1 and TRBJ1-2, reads SAVISQKPSRDICQRGTSLTIQCQVDSQVTMMFWYRQQPGQSLTLIATANQGSEATYESGFVIDKFPISRPNLTFSTLTVSNMSPEDSSIYLCSARGGPYRYTFGSGTRLTVV.